These 22 T cell receptor beta chains were all obtained from the same sample, sequenced in a study of blood T cell repertoires in COVID-19 (dated by TCRdb to 2019 to 2021). Library generation was performed with the immunoSEQ multiplex PCR assay. The source is immuneACCESS, and TCRdb retained only in-frame sequences with V and J called. Part of the clones is not carried over; for the studies checked, unresolved V genes explain less than half of this, and the remainder is unexplained. Within this sample are about 130,000 clones, with more than 85% of them counted one time only. Under 3% of the sample comes from the top ten. Sample: peripheral blood. Receptors originate from a man aged 55 to 70 with active or convalescent COVID-19.

This clone was picked up one time. The chain couples TRBV2 to TRBJ2-5; 9 nucleotides agree with TRBD2. Unmatched junction bases numbered 10, after V lost 6 bases and J lost 5 bases. In germline, CDR1 is SNHLY, CDR2 FYNNEI. The CDR3 consists of 15 residues. CDR3 DNA sequence: TGTGCCAGCAGGGGGGGACTAGCCGTTGGGGAGACCCAGTACTTC. Translating gives CASRGGLAVGETQYF.

The gene calls are TRBV10-3 and TRBJ1-5; a weak D match, TRBD1 (6 bases). The CDR3 runs 19 residues. V shed 8 bases and J shed 4 bases, with 30 bases lying between them. Germline lookup yields CDR1 ENHRY and CDR2 SYGVKD. This CDR3 is CAIGGGGRGRNGWNQPQHF. CDR3 DNA: TGTGCCATCGGAGGTGGGGGCAGGGGCCGCAATGGATGGAATCAGCCCCAGCATTTT.

The chain couples TRBV6-6 to TRBJ2-1, with 10 bases that match TRBD1. CDR1 is MNHNY, CDR2 SVGAGI, per germline (reference sequence). The V and J ends lost 11 bases and 4 bases, in that order; junction bases with no gene match: 5. CDR3 length: 13 amino acids. CDR3 sequence (DNA): TGTGCCGGAGGGACAGGGGCATACAATGAGCAGTTCTTC. Residues: CAGGTGAYNEQFF.

The chain links TRBV9 to TRBJ2-3, with a possible D match to TRBD1 (5 bases). The V gene's germline CDR1 is SGDLS and CDR2 YYNGEE. This CDR3 has 14 amino acids. Deletions cut 2 bases from V and 5 bases from J, with 12 bases between. CDR3 coding DNA: TGTGCCAGCAGCGTCCAGGGTGTGGAAGATACGCAGTATTTT. As protein: CASSVQGVEDTQYF.

The chain is built from TRBV6-5 and TRBJ2-7, with 9 bases identical to TRBD1. Germline lookup yields CDR1 MNHEY and CDR2 SVGAGI. The CDR3 totals 14 residues. V lost 4 bases and J lost 3; bases outside the gene matches: 4. CDR3: CASSLTGGDYEQYF. CDR3 coding DNA: TGTGCCAGCAGTTTGACAGGGGGGGACTACGAGCAGTACTTC.

V and J are TRBV28 and TRBJ1-3; a possible D gene is TRBD1 (5 bases). Trimming took 3 bases from V and 1 from J, leaving 13 bases between them. The CDR3 contains 16 residues. From germline, CDR1 is MDHEN and CDR2 SYDVKM. The CDR3 coding sequence is TGTGCCAGCAGTTTGGGGGGGTTAGGGTCTGGAAACACCATATATTTT. The encoded protein is CASSLGGLGSGNTIYF.

This chain uses TRBV7-2 with TRBJ1-4, with TRBD1 matching over 7 bases. CDR1 SGHTA and CDR2 FQGNSA come from the germline V gene. The CDR3 runs 14 residues. V shed 5 bases, J shed 8 bases, and the junction held 8 bases outside the gene matches. As DNA, the CDR3 is TGTGCCAGCAGCCCACAGGGGCCGACAGAAAAACTGTTTTTT. Its protein is CASSPQGPTEKLFF.

This clone showed up just once. J is TRBJ1-2 and V is TRBV18; D perhaps matches TRBD1 (5 bases). The germline V gene encodes CDR1 KGHSH and CDR2 LQKENI. V lost 3 bases to trimming and J lost 0 bases, with 5 bases between them. This CDR3 contains 13 residues. CDR3 nucleotide sequence: TGTGCCAGCTCACCGGACACTAACTATGGCTACACCTTC. Protein: CASSPDTNYGYTF.

The chain joins TRBV7-6 to TRBJ2-3; 8 nucleotides match TRBD2. The CDR3 has 15 residues. With 3 bases clipped from V and 2 bases from J, the junction kept 4 bases outside the gene matches. CDR1 SGHVS and CDR2 FNYEAQ come from the germline V gene. The CDR3 DNA follows: TGTGCCAGCAGCTTCTCGGGACTAGACACAGATACGCAGTATTTT. It codes for CASSFSGLDTDTQYF.

This clone was recorded a few times. This sequence joins TRBV27 and TRBJ1-1; a weak D match, TRBD1 (5 bases). Between the trimmed V and J ends, which lost 2 bases and 12 bases, there was a span of 13 bases. The CDR3 is 12 residues long. The germline gives CDR1 MNHEY, CDR2 SMNVEV (reference sequence). The CDR3 DNA is TGTGCCAGCAGTTTACCAGTGGGGCCAACTTTCTTT. It translates to CASSLPVGPTFF.

The chain recombines TRBV3-1 (or the pseudogene TRBV3-2) with TRBJ1-3; D remains ambiguous. The CDR3 contains 13 residues. Germline V CDR1 and CDR2: LGHDT, YNNKEL (reference sequence). The V gene lost 1 base and the J gene lost 4 bases, with 5 bases spanning the gap. CDR3 sequence (DNA): TGTGCCAGCAGCCAAGCCAGGGGAAACACCATATATTTT. It translates to CASSQARGNTIYF.

The chain recombines TRBV6-6 with TRBJ1-6; TRBD1 agrees at 9 bases. J was trimmed by 9 bases and V by 8 bases; bases with no gene match: 8. Looked up from germline, CDR1 is MNHNY and CDR2 is SVGAGI (reference sequence). This CDR3 is built from 14 residues. The CDR3 DNA reads TGTGCCAGCTCCCCGGGACAGGGAACTTCACCCCTCCACTTT. Protein sequence: CASSPGQGTSPLHF.

The gene calls are TRBV28 and TRBJ2-7, with D possibly TRBD2 on 5 matching bases. The ends were cut back, 8 bases at V and 1 base at J, with 15 bases in the middle. This CDR3 spans 14 amino acids. Germline-derived CDR1 and CDR2 are MDHEN and SYDVKM. Here the CDR3 reads CASSGESASYEQYF. The CDR3 DNA sequence: TGTGCCAGCTCCGGGGAGAGCGCGTCCTACGAGCAGTACTTC.

V and J are TRBV28 and TRBJ2-3; TRBD2 is a possible D gene (5 bases). Germline V gene data show CDR1 as MDHEN and CDR2 as SYDVKM. Trimming took 11 bases from V and 4 from J, leaving 10 bases between them. This CDR3 is built from 11 residues. The CDR3 is CAGADSDTQYF. The DNA for the CDR3 is TGTGCCGGAGCGGATTCAGATACGCAGTATTTT.

The chain uses TRBV4-1 and TRBJ2-2; 7 bases are shared with TRBD2. The CDR3 runs to 13 residues. The germline CDR1 and CDR2 sequences are MGHRA and YSYEKL. V trimming: 7 bases; J trimming: 5 bases; junction bases outside the gene matches: 4. CDR3 sequence: CASTHGGTGELFF. The CDR3 DNA is TGCGCCAGCACTCACGGGGGGACCGGGGAGCTGTTTTTT.

This chain links TRBV27 with TRBJ1-3; 11 bases are shared with TRBD1. J gave up 3 bases and V 8 bases, and 6 bases lay outside the gene matches. This CDR3 is 15 amino acids long. Germline CDR1 and CDR2: MNHEY and SMNVEV (reference sequence). The CDR3 loop reads CASSRTGGYGNTIYF. In nucleotides, the CDR3 is TGTGCCAGCTCCCGGACAGGGGGCTATGGAAACACCATATATTTT.

The V gene is TRBV20-1, the J gene TRBJ1-1; no clear D gene. The V end lost 3 bases, the J end lost 4 bases, and 9 bases lay between the germline ends. This CDR3 region has 12 residues. In germline, CDR1 is DFQATT, CDR2 SNEGSKA (reference sequence). The CDR3 sequence is CSASVSGTEAFF. The CDR3 DNA sequence: TGCAGTGCTAGTGTGTCCGGCACTGAAGCTTTCTTT.

The chain is built from TRBV27 and TRBJ2-7; 9 bases map to TRBD2. CDR3 size: 13 residues. Trimming at V came to 1 base and at J to 6 bases, leaving 1 base not matched to a gene. Germline CDR1 MNHEY, CDR2 SMNVEV (reference sequence). The CDR3 loop is CASSLLAGVEQYF. CDR3 nucleotide sequence: TGTGCCAGCAGTTTATTAGCGGGAGTCGAGCAGTACTTC.

This clone appeared once. The chain is built from TRBV7-2 and TRBJ1-1; D gene ambiguous. The CDR3 consists of 15 residues. V lost 0 bases and J lost 5, with 13 bases in between. Germline V lookup: CDR1 SGHTA, CDR2 FQGNSA. The DNA of the CDR3 is TGTGCCAGCAGCTTAGCGCGCGGGGAGAGGACTGAAGCTTTCTTT. As protein: CASSLARGERTEAFF.

Here the CDR3 DNA reads TGCAGTACAAAAATGAACACTGAAGCTTTCTTT. It specifies CSTKMNTEAFF. The rearrangement joins TRBV20-1 to TRBJ1-1; D is unresolved. This CDR3 spans 11 amino acids. Germline assignment: CDR1 DFQATT and CDR2 SNEGSKA (reference sequence). The ends were cut back, 8 bases at V and 0 bases at J, with 7 bases in the middle.

This chain uses TRBV5-1 with TRBJ2-3; no clear D gene. V lost 4 bases to trimming and J lost 5 bases, with 11 bases between them. Germline assignment: CDR1 SGHRS and CDR2 YFSETQ. This CDR3 is built from 13 residues. The CDR3 DNA sequence: TGCGCCAGCAGCGAACTATCGGTAGATACGCAGTATTTT. Its protein product is CASSELSVDTQYF.

J is TRBJ1-5 and V is TRBV6-1; D call uncertain. Germline assignment: CDR1 MNHNS and CDR2 SASEGT. The CDR3 loop spans 15 amino acids. V was clipped by 7 bases and J by 7 bases, with 20 bases between them. The CDR3 region has the DNA TGTGCCAGCACCACGGGAACGACCGAAGGACAGCCCCAGCATTTT. This gives the protein CASTTGTTEGQPQHF.